This passage covers 15 T cell receptor beta chains from one sample sequenced in a study of tumor and adjacent non-tumor tissue in lung cancer. The template was RNA from unsorted bulk tissue. More than 3 cm separated this lung sample from the edge of the tumor. Three rounds of nested PCR, following a modified ARM-PCR protocol, produced the TCRbeta library. TCRdb itself ran the multiplex PCR reads through MiXCR, one entry per CDR3 protein. This sample has more than 55,000 distinct CDR3 sequences, with approximately 73% found just once. The specimen was distant non-tumor lung tissue. The receptors here all came from a man in his sixties with non-small cell lung cancer.

The V and J genes are TRBV10-1 and TRBJ1-5; no definite D call. The germline V and J ends were trimmed by 11 bases and 8 bases, with 19 bases remaining between them. The CDR3 has 13 residues. Germline CDR1 WNHNN, CDR2 SYGVQD (reference sequence). The CDR3, as DNA: TGCGCCGTGGCCTGGAGCGGGAATGAGCCCCAGCATTTT. Translated, it gives CAVAWSGNEPQHF.

Note on this clonotype: A read error may account for a junction end that differs from germline. V and J are TRBV29-1 and TRBJ2-3, with D hard to call. This CDR3 has 10 residues. The germline V gene has CDR1 SQVTM and CDR2 ANQGSEA. The CDR3 is CGGGGDTQFF. CDR3 sequence (DNA): TGCGGCGGTGGTGGAGATACGCAGTTTTTT.

This clonotype was found once. Being one base from a much bigger clone, this may be a read error. The gene calls are TRBV20-1 and TRBJ2-1; 10 nucleotides align to TRBD2. Trimming removed 5 bases from V and 4 bases from J; junction bases left unmatched: 11. CDR3 length: 16 amino acids. In germline, CDR1 is DFQATT, CDR2 SNEGSKA (reference sequence). CDR3 protein: CSAPRTSGDLYNEQFF. CDR3 nucleotide sequence: TGCAGTGCTCCCCGGACTAGCGGAGACCTTTACAATGAGCAGTTCTTC.

About this clonotype: Likely a read error: the CDR3 ends without its conserved phenylalanine or tryptophan. The rearrangement uses TRBV5-5 and TRBJ2-1; 10 bases fit TRBD2. This CDR3 region has 17 residues. Germline V CDR1 and CDR2: SGHKS, YYEKEE (reference sequence). The J segment lost 13 bases and the V segment lost 1 base, leaving 17 bases of the junction unmatched. For the CDR3, the DNA is TGTGCCAGCAGCTTGTCCCCGGGGACTAGCGTGAGAGGTGAACAGTTCTTA. It is translated as CASSLSPGTSVRGEQFL.

With respect to this clonotype: Given the absence of the conserved phenylalanine or tryptophan at the CDR3 end, a read error is likely. The DNA is left out, because the CDR3 cannot be placed on it with certainty; the CDR3 is given as TCRdb lists it. This CDR3 reads CASSQHWVGGRGYEHYL. The chain is built from TRBV4-1 and TRBJ2-7; TRBD2, as called in the table, went unchecked against the DNA. The CDR3 contains 17 residues when both ends are counted. Looked up from germline, CDR1 is MGHRA and CDR2 is YSYEKL.

Points on this clonotype: The junction and the germline gene differ at one end; a read error may be behind it. This chain connects TRBV5-6 to TRBJ1-2; D not resolved. In germline, CDR1 is SGHDT, CDR2 YYEEEE. This CDR3 is 13 amino acids long. In DNA form, the CDR3 reads TGTGCCAGCAGCCGCTGGCAGAACTATGACTACACCTTC. Its translation: CASSRWQNYDYTF.

V is TRBV20-1 and J is TRBJ2-7; TRBD2 aligns across 7 bases. The trim removed 1 base at V and 0 bases at J, leaving 18 bases unmatched. Germline values: CDR1 DFQATT, CDR2 SNEGSKA (reference sequence). The CDR3 loop spans 19 amino acids. This CDR3 is CSARAPIVPGGRGSYEQYF. For the CDR3, the DNA is TGCAGTGCTAGAGCCCCGATCGTGCCTGGCGGGAGAGGCTCCTACGAGCAGTACTTC.

The rearrangement joins TRBV11-1 to TRBJ2-1, with 7 bases identical to TRBD1. With 3 bases clipped from V and 8 bases from J, the junction kept 10 bases outside the gene matches. This CDR3 contains 15 residues. The germline gives CDR1 SGHAT, CDR2 FQDESV (reference sequence). The CDR3 nucleotides are TGTGCCAGCAGCTTGTTTCAGGGGGACCGTGATGAGCAGTTCTTC. Translating gives CASSLFQGDRDEQFF. Looking up the rest from reference TRBV11-1 and TRBJ2-1 gives the full variable domain: EAEVAQSPRYKITEKSQAVAFWCDPISGHATLYWYRQILGQGPELLVQFQDESVVDDSQLPKDRFSAERLKGVDSTLKIQPAELGDSAMYLCASSLFQGDRDEQFFGPGTRLTVL.

The V call is TRBV5-1, the J call TRBJ2-7, with D possibly called TRBD1 or TRBD2 (5 bases each). The V and J ends lost 4 bases and 3 bases respectively, with 23 bases between them. The CDR3 is 17 amino acids. CDR1 is SGHRS, CDR2 YFSETQ, per germline. The CDR3 is CASSPVGLGVRDYEQYF. The CDR3 DNA reads as TGCGCCAGCAGCCCGGTTGGACTGGGGGTTCGGGACTACGAGCAGTACTTC.

Many counts were recorded for this clonotype. The rearrangement joins TRBV20-1 to TRBJ2-1, with D unresolved. The CDR3 consists of 11 residues. Germline V gene sequence: CDR1 DFQATT, CDR2 SNEGSKA (reference sequence). The V end lost 3 bases, the J end lost 10 bases, and 10 bases lay between the germline ends. The CDR3 coding sequence is TGCAGTGCTAGCGGGTCGCGGGAGCAGTTCTTC. It specifies CSASGSREQFF.

Notes on this clonotype: The junction departs from the called germline gene at one end, perhaps through a read error. The V and J genes are TRBV6-5 and TRBJ2-2; the match to TRBD2 covers 9 bases. CDR1 is MNHEY, CDR2 SVGAGI, per germline. This CDR3 has 15 residues. CDR3 sequence reads: CASTTLAGNTGVLFF. CDR3 DNA sequence: TGTGCCAGCACCACACTAGCGGGCAACACCGGGGTGCTGTTTTTT.

The chain joins TRBV20-1 to TRBJ2-7, with TRBD1 identical over 8 bases. The CDR3 consists of 12 residues. The germline CDR1 and CDR2 sequences are DFQATT and SNEGSKA (reference sequence). The CDR3 DNA reads as TGCAGGGTCAGGGGACAGGTATGGGAGCAGTACTTC. It specifies CRVRGQVWEQYF.

Remarks on this clonotype: At one of its ends the junction is not consistent with the germline gene, which may arise from a read error. The gene calls are TRBV11-3 and TRBJ2-3; 7 bases fit TRBD2. The CDR3 loop spans 16 amino acids. Germline V lookup: CDR1 SGHNT, CDR2 YENEEA. CDR3 coding DNA: TGTGCCAGCAGCCCAGGGACTAACGGTGTCACAGATACGAAGTATTTT. It codes for CASSPGTNGVTDTKYF.

Comment on this clonotype: The junction shows a germline mismatch at one end, possibly a read error. CDR3 loop: CSVDASENYSEQFF. CDR3 nucleotide sequence: TGCAGCGTTGACGCTAGCGAGAATTACAGTGAGCAGTTCTTC. The genes are TRBV29-1 and TRBJ2-1; TRBD2 might be the D (6 bases). The germline CDR1 and CDR2 sequences are SQVTM and ANQGSEA. The CDR3 spans 14 residues.

In this sample, this clonotype turned up many times. Here the CDR3 DNA reads TGCGCCAGCAGCCAAGAAGTTTGGGGTGGTACCACTGAAGCTTTCTTT. This sequence encodes CASSQEVWGGTTEAFF. V usage is TRBV4-1 and J usage is TRBJ1-1; D remains ambiguous. CDR1 is MGHRA, CDR2 YSYEKL, per germline. This CDR3 has 16 amino acids. Trimming removed 0 bases at V and 4 bases at J, with 15 bases between.